This TCR beta chain appears in the sequencing data of a study of cytomegalovirus exposure and HLA in healthy donors. Germline CDR1 reads MNHNY; CDR2 reads SVGAGI (reference sequence). The CDR3 has 16 amino acids. V lost 0 bases and J lost 0, with 8 bases in between. In its sample, this clone was seen a few times. Its specificity is unknown. Study conclusions and caveats: Segments of the TCR beta V type were, in most cases, productive about 90% or about 30% of the time in an earlier analysis. Confirmation was obtained in vitro that a few CMV-associated chains are specific for CMV antigens. Available immune exposure information was restricted to CMV serostatus only. HLA allele associations emerged for under 20,000 TCR beta sequences in a later analysis, at 0.05 false discovery rate.

The PCR contained 60 Vbeta and 13 Jbeta primers. The repertoire was sequenced with immunoSEQ multiplex PCR; TCRdb's copy has only in-frame clones and lacks some. The sample lists approximately 240,000 clones, about 89% occurring once. Sequenced material: PBMCs. The V gene is TRBV6-6, the J gene TRBJ2-2; D uncertain. The sequence was obtained from a young woman in good health and CMV-seronegative. The CDR3 here is CASSYSPGTNTGELFF. The DNA for the CDR3 is TGTGCCAGCAGTTACTCCCCAGGCACGAACACCGGGGAGCTGTTTTTT.